This T cell receptor beta chain is drawn from a study of siplizumab effects on memory and regulatory T cells. Profiling relied on immunoSEQ multiplex PCR, and the TCRdb table lists in-frame clones only, not all of them. This sample has over 45,000 clones, with around 98% found just once. The CDR3 runs to 15 residues. Trimming shortened V by 6 bases and J by 1 base, and 14 bases separated the two germline ends. In germline, CDR1 is SGDLS, CDR2 YYNGEE. What was sequenced was naive CD8+ T cells sorted from blood. This chain connects TRBV9 to TRBJ1-3; a weak D match, TRBD1 (5 bases). The receptor comes from a human donor in good health. The CDR3 reads CASTLDGGSGNTIYF. In DNA form, the CDR3 reads TGTGCCAGCACCTTAGATGGGGGTTCTGGAAACACCATATATTTT.